The sequence of this T cell receptor (beta chain) was determined in a study of blood T cell repertoires in COVID-19. On the study more broadly: The samples span acute and convalescent COVID-19 from the United States, Italy and Spain. T cells, B-cell-depleted T cells, or PBMCs supplied cDNA or gDNA.

Unmatched junction bases numbered 4, after V lost 7 bases and J lost 5 bases. The CDR3 loop spans 14 amino acids. The germline CDR1 and CDR2 sequences are SQVTM and ANQGSEA. Participant-reported clinical history was the basis for cohort assignment. What the recovered Cohort 3 donors had was two negative PCRs, clearance, or symptom resolution. Assay used: immunoSEQ multiplex PCR; TCRdb lists only in-frame clones, some missing. The sample lists approximately 490,000 clones; about 90% were seen once. The chain has TRBV29-1 and TRBJ2-1, with 14 nucleotides matching TRBD2. The sequencing sample was made of PBMCs or T cells enriched from blood (not recorded which). This receptor was taken from a woman under 30 who had recovered from COVID-19. CDR3 amino acids: CSAAGLAGDNEQFF. The CDR3 DNA sequence: TGCAGCGCGGCGGGACTAGCGGGGGACAATGAGCAGTTCTTC.